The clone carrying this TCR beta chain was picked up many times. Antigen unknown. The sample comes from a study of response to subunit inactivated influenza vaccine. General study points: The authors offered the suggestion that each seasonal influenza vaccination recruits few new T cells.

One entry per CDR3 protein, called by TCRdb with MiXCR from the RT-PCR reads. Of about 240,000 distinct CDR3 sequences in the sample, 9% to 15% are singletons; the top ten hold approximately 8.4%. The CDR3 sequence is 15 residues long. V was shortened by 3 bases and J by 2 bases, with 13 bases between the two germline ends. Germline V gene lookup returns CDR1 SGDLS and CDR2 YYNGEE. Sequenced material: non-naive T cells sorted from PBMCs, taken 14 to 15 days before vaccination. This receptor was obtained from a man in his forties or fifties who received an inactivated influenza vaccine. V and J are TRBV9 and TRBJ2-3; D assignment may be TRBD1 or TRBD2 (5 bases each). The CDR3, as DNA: TGTGCCAGCAGCGAGGGTGGGGGAACCACAGATACGCAGTATTTT. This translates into CASSEGGGTTDTQYF.